This T cell receptor beta chain stems from a study of identical twins. A note on this clonotype: Its antigen remains unidentified.

General study points: Out-of-frame alpha sequences common to twins were enriched for low generation probability.

The trim removed 3 bases at V and 5 bases at J, leaving 0 bases unmatched. This CDR3 spans 13 amino acids. Per the germline V gene, CDR1 is SGHTA and CDR2 is FQGTGA. All donors were healthy, and all were Caucasian. TCRdb ran MiXCR on the 5' RACE reads and lists one entry per CDR3 protein. This sample has under 1 million distinct CDR3 sequences; 9% to 15% occur once, and the top ten carry around 1.6%. These data were also reused for a study on yellow fever vaccine responses in identical twins. This second report adds: Twin vaccine T cell responses reportedly seemed partly convergent, partly personalized.

Material for sequencing was PBMCs. The chain recombines TRBV7-3 with TRBJ2-7; TRBD2 matches at 11 bases. The TCR originated in a woman younger than 35 in good health. The CDR3 DNA reads as TGTGCCAGCAGCTTTAGCGGGAGGGACGAGCAGTACTTC. Protein sequence: CASSFSGRDEQYF.